This is a list of T cell receptor beta chains from one sample in a study of vaccination and CD4 T cells after COVID-19. Antigen specificity for these receptors is unknown. TCRdb reprocessed the PCR reads via MiXCR and lists one record per CDR3 protein. The sample consists of more than 6,500 distinct CDR3 sequences, just under 75% of them appearing once. Sequencing input: CD4+ T cells from blood, cultured in vitro. The receptors originated from a human donor who had recovered from COVID-19. CDR3s include the opening cysteine and the closing phenylalanine or tryptophan. The D gene is left open where the match is weak. Size tells how often a clone was seen (once, few, many) or the class of an expanded clone, and some rows leave it out.

V	J	size	D	DNA	CDR3
TRBV6-1	TRBJ2-5	NA	TRBD2	TGTGCCAGCAGACTAGCGGGAGTAGGAGAGACCCAGTACTTC	CASRLAGVGETQYF
TRBV19	TRBJ1-1	NA	NA	TGTGCCAGTAGTTCCAGGGGCTTGAACACTGAAGCTTTCTTT	CASSSRGLNTEAFF
TRBV20-1	TRBJ1-3	large	TRBD1	TGCAGTGCTAGAGGGAACAGGGGCTCTGGAAACACCATATATTTT	CSARGNRGSGNTIYF
TRBV28	TRBJ1-2	NA	NA	TGTGCCAGCAGCCTCGCCGACAGTTTCGGCTACACCTTC	CASSLADSFGYTF
TRBV27	TRBJ2-7	NA	TRBD2	TGTGCCAGCGCTACGAGGTGGCTAGCGGGTTCCTACGAGCAGTACTTC	CASATRWLAGSYEQYF
TRBV27	TRBJ2-1	NA	TRBD2	TGTGCCAGCAGCACCGGGACTATCGCCGCATACAATGAGCAGTTCTTC	CASSTGTIAAYNEQFF
TRBV6-2/TRBV6-3	TRBJ2-5	NA	TRBD2	TGTGCCAGCAGTTATAGCGGGAGTGGGGGGCAAGAGACCCAGTACTTC	CASSYSGSGGQETQYF
TRBV28	TRBJ2-7	NA	NA	TGTGCCAGCAGTGTCCAGGCAGGTGAGCAGTACTTC	CASSVQAGEQYF
TRBV6-1	TRBJ1-2	NA	NA	TGTGCCAGCAGTAACCACAATAAGCCTAGCTATGGCTACACCTTC	CASSNHNKPSYGYTF
TRBV7-9	TRBJ2-3	NA	NA	TGTGCCAGCAGCTTAAGGGGAGGACCCGCAGATACGCAGTATTTT	CASSLRGGPADTQYF
TRBV7-2	TRBJ1-6	NA	NA	TGTGCCAGCAGCTTGGTCAGGGGCCATTCACCCCTCCACTTT	CASSLVRGHSPLHF
TRBV19	TRBJ1-2	NA	TRBD1	TGTGCCAGTGCCAATTATAGGACAGGGCCTTATGGCTACACCTTC	CASANYRTGPYGYTF
TRBV6-5	TRBJ1-6	medium-sized	TRBD1	TGTGCCAGCAGTTACAGGTCGGGACAGGGTCTAGGAGGGTCACCCCTCCACTTT	CASSYRSGQGLGGSPLHF
TRBV6-1	TRBJ2-7	NA	TRBD1	TGTGCCAGCGATTGGGACAGGGGCTCTGGGAGGGGGCAGTACTTC	CASDWDRGSGRGQYF
TRBV27	TRBJ1-1	NA	NA	TGTGCCAGCAGTTTATATGGGGGCTCTGAAGCTTTCTTT	CASSLYGGSEAFF
TRBV6-7	TRBJ1-5	NA	NA	TGTGCCCCATTAACGGAAAATAGCAATCAGCCCCAGCATTTT	CAPLTENSNQPQHF
TRBV7-8	TRBJ1-5	large	TRBD1	TGTGCCAGCAGCTTTGGGGTACCGGGACAGGTCACCGGTCAGCCCCAGCATTTT	CASSFGVPGQVTGQPQHF
TRBV27	TRBJ1-5	once	NA	TGTGCCAGCAGTTTAAGGTTGCAGGGTCCCTCGCACCAGCATTTT	CASSLRLQGPSHQHF
TRBV7-6	TRBJ2-5	NA	NA	TGTGCCAGCAGCTTTTCAGGTCGTAGGGAGACCCAGTACTTC	CASSFSGRRETQYF
TRBV10-1	TRBJ2-3	once	TRBD1	TGCGCCAGCAGTGACCCGGGACAGGGGATGGATACGCAGTATTTT	CASSDPGQGMDTQYF
TRBV27	TRBJ2-5	NA	TRBD2	TGTGCCAGCAGGGGACTAGCGGTGGGGACCCAGTACTTC	CASRGLAVGTQYF
TRBV7-9	TRBJ2-2	NA	NA	TGTGCCAGCAGCTTAGAGAGCAGGATCTACGGGGAGCTGTTTTTT	CASSLESRIYGELFF
TRBV6-2/TRBV6-3	TRBJ2-7	NA	TRBD2	TGTGCCAGCAGTTACTTCGCTAGCGGGGGGAATTACGAGCAGTACTTC	CASSYFASGGNYEQYF
TRBV7-2	TRBJ2-3	NA	NA	TGTGCCAGCAGCTTATGGGCCGCAGATACGCAGTATTTT	CASSLWAADTQYF
TRBV5-4	TRBJ1-1	NA	NA	TGTGCCAGCAGCTTTCGAAGCACGACCAATGAAGCTTTCTTT	CASSFRSTTNEAFF
TRBV27	TRBJ2-1	NA	TRBD2	TGTGCCAGCAGTTCGCGCATCCTAGCGGGAACCTTCAATGAGCAGTTCTTC	CASSSRILAGTFNEQFF
TRBV28	TRBJ1-2	NA	NA	TGTGCCAGTGGACAGCACCTCTATGGCTACACCTTC	CASGQHLYGYTF
TRBV7-6	TRBJ2-5	NA	NA	TGTGCCAGCAGCTTATGGACGGCCGGCCCCCAAGAGACCCAGTACTTC	CASSLWTAGPQETQYF
TRBV20-1	TRBJ2-7	NA	NA	TGCAGTGCTGGGGGGACTGTGGGACAGTACTTC	CSAGGTVGQYF
TRBV24-1	TRBJ1-2	medium-sized	TRBD1	TGTGCCACCAGTGATTCTAGGGGGCGCTGGGGCTACACCTTC	CATSDSRGRWGYTF